The sequence of this T cell receptor beta chain was determined in a study of T cells in Graves' hyperthyroidism and ophthalmopathy. Those patients with uncontrolled infection, other autoimmune disease, pregnancy or lactation were excluded. A remark on this clonotype: The target antigen is unknown.

Study results and caveats: Ophthalmopathy, as predicted by the model, came a median roughly 6.5 months after the prediction. Ophthalmopathy and stable hyperthyroidism were separated by a 13 V-J model.

Researchers took RNA transcripts and amplified the TCR beta CDR3 regions from them. The HTBI primer set drove a first-round RT-PCR of the TCR CDR3. TCRdb recomputed calls from the multiplex PCR reads with MiXCR, one row per CDR3 protein. Of 540,000 or so distinct CDR3 sequences in the sample, around 46% were seen once. This CDR3 is built from 13 residues. V was pared by 6 bases and J by 4 bases, with 3 bases of the junction left unmatched. Germline V CDR1 and CDR2: WSHSY, SAAADI. The sample consisted of peripheral blood or thyroid tissue (not recorded which). This TCR was sampled from an adult woman with Graves' disease, either hyperthyroidism or ophthalmopathy (not recorded which). The chain has TRBV10-2 and TRBJ2-5; TRBD2 agrees at 9 bases. In nucleotides, the CDR3 is TGCGCCAGCAGCGTGACTAGCGGAGAGACCCAGTACTTC. Translating gives CASSVTSGETQYF.